This TCR beta chain emerged from a study of blood T cells in healthy people across ages. Notes on the study in general: Naive CD4+ cell counts and diversity both ran higher in long-lived than in aged donors.

The CDR3 consists of 15 residues. Trimming removed 5 bases at V and 2 bases at J, with 14 bases between. CDR1 MNHEY and CDR2 SMNVEV come from the germline V gene (reference sequence). This clonotype appeared many times. Its antigen is not identified. For the second PCR, which ran for 7 to 11 cycles, a sample-barcoded 5' primer and a J-beta primer mix were used. TCRdb analysed the 5' RACE reads with MiXCR anew, one entry per CDR3 protein. The data show some 940,000 distinct CDR3 sequences, with about 29% seen just once and roughly 10% held by the top ten. These data were likewise used in another study, on T cells of mothers and their children. That source notes: Study donors consisted of a few healthy Caucasian mothers and their six children. It was observed that no persistent microchimeric T cell clones could be detected.

The origin of this receptor is a middle-aged woman in good health. Sequenced input: blood. The genes are TRBV27 and TRBJ2-3, with D perhaps matching TRBD2 (5 bases). The CDR3 bases are TGTGCCAGCAGTCTCGGAGCGGACCCCACAGATACGCAGTATTTT. Its translation: CASSLGADPTDTQYF.